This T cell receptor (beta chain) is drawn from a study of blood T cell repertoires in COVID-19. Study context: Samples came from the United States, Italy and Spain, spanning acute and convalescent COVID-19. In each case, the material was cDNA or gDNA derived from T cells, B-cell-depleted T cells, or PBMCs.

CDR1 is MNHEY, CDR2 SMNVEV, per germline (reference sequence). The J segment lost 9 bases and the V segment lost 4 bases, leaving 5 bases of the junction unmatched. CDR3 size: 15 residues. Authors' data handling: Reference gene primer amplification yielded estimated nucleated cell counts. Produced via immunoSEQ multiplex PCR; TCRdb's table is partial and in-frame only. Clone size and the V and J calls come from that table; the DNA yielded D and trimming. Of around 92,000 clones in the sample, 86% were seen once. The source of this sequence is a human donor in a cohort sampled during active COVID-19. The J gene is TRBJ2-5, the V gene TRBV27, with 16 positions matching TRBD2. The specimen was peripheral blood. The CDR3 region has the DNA TGTGCCAGCAGTTCCCCGGGACTAGCGGGGGGGGCCCAGTACTTC. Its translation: CASSSPGLAGGAQYF.